A selection of T cell receptor beta chains follows, all from one sample in a study of blood T cell repertoires in COVID-19. The data were produced by immunoSEQ multiplex PCR, yet TCRdb's version contains in-frame clones alone and is incomplete. The data show 150,000 to 200,000 clones, with approximately 84% seen just once and about a fifth held by the top ten. The sample comprised peripheral blood. These receptors all stem from a woman aged 80 or over with acute or convalescent COVID-19. Both conserved end residues are part of each CDR3. The order of the fields is clone size, V gene, J gene, D gene, CDR3 protein, CDR3 DNA. The D gene is left open where the match is weak. The size of a clone is reported for some rows only, either as once, few or many, or as a class for expanded clones.

.	TRBV6-6	TRBJ2-7	.	CASRMSGSNYEQYF	TGTGCCAGCAGAATGTCGGGGAGCAACTACGAGCAGTACTTC
.	TRBV7-2	TRBJ2-2	.	CASSLEGITTGTGELFF	TGTGCCAGCAGCTTAGAAGGCATTACGACGGGCACCGGGGAGCTGTTTTTT
.	TRBV6-6	TRBJ2-1	TRBD2	CASSLGLAGKREQFF	TGTGCCAGCAGCTTGGGACTAGCGGGAAAACGGGAGCAGTTCTTC
.	TRBV15	TRBJ1-4	TRBD1	CATSRDRGTGGGKLFF	TGTGCCACCAGCAGAGATAGGGGGACAGGGGGAGGAAAACTGTTTTTT
once	TRBV2	TRBJ1-5	.	CASSGQNNQPQHF	TGTGCCAGCAGTGGGCAAAACAATCAGCCCCAGCATTTT
.	TRBV7-9	TRBJ2-7	.	CASSFSGTFYEQYF	TGTGCCAGCAGCTTTAGTGGGACTTTCTACGAGCAGTACTTC
.	TRBV15	TRBJ1-1	.	CATSRDLGGKNTEAFF	TGTGCCACCAGCAGAGATCTTGGCGGCAAGAACACTGAAGCTTTCTTT
.	TRBV12-3/TRBV12-4	TRBJ2-1	TRBD2	CASSLAGEDEQFF	TGTGCCAGCAGTCTAGCGGGAGAGGATGAGCAGTTCTTC
.	TRBV9	TRBJ1-1	.	CASSVGTANTEAFF	TGTGCCAGCAGCGTAGGGACAGCGAACACTGAAGCTTTCTTT
.	TRBV2	TRBJ1-5	.	CASSGGHAGNQPQHF	TGTGCCAGCAGCGGCGGGCACGCGGGAAATCAGCCCCAGCATTTT
.	TRBV10-3	TRBJ2-7	TRBD1	CAISDGQGSYEQYF	TGTGCCATCAGTGATGGACAGGGTTCCTACGAGCAGTACTTC
.	TRBV4-1	TRBJ2-1	TRBD1	CASSHPGGQQFF	TGCGCCAGCAGCCACCCAGGGGGCCAGCAGTTCTTC
.	TRBV29-1	TRBJ1-1	TRBD1	CSSAPGGRGNTEAFF	TGCAGCTCAGCCCCAGGGGGCAGGGGGAACACTGAAGCTTTCTTT
once	TRBV6-5	TRBJ1-1	TRBD1	CASGSRQGQEAFF	TGTGCCAGCGGTTCGAGACAGGGCCAGGAAGCTTTCTTT
few	TRBV5-1	TRBJ1-4	TRBD1	CASSSGTGYEKLFF	TGCGCCAGCAGCTCCGGGACAGGATATGAAAAACTGTTTTTT
.	TRBV19	TRBJ1-4	.	CASSIISRPGKLFF	TGTGCCAGTAGTATTATCTCTCGTCCAGGAAAACTGTTTTTT
.	TRBV7-8	TRBJ2-1	TRBD2	CASSTTSGKYNEQFF	TGTGCCAGCAGCACGACTAGCGGGAAATACAATGAGCAGTTCTTC
.	TRBV6-5	TRBJ1-4	.	CASSYTVATNEKLFF	TGTGCCAGCAGTTACACAGTTGCAACTAATGAAAAACTGTTTTTT
.	TRBV19	TRBJ2-1	TRBD2	CASKGWGGNEQFF	TGTGCCAGTAAGGGCTGGGGGGGCAATGAGCAGTTCTTC
once	TRBV2	TRBJ1-1	.	CASREAAMNTEAFF	TGTGCCAGCAGGGAAGCAGCGATGAACACTGAAGCTTTCTTT
.	TRBV5-5	TRBJ2-2	TRBD1	CASSREWDRANTGELFF	TGTGCCAGCAGCCGAGAATGGGACAGGGCGAACACCGGGGAGCTGTTTTTT
.	TRBV5-5	TRBJ1-1	.	CASSTTGNTEAFF	TGTGCCAGCAGCACGACAGGGAACACTGAAGCTTTCTTT